The clone carrying this T cell receptor (beta chain) showed up just once. Its antigen is not identified. This sample was taken from a study of regulatory T cells in long-lasting Graves disease. General study points: Accuracy might have suffered from few samples.

Time point reported: newly diagnosed GD, antithyroid drugs for less than 3 months. Scientists built the TCR library using RNA that was extracted from PBMCs. CDR3-region Arm-PCR and iRepertoire HTBI primers produced the TCR beta libraries. Each CDR3 protein is one row after TCRdb ran MiXCR on the multiplex PCR reads. The table has 200,000 to 250,000 distinct CDR3 sequences, 20% to 25% seen once. Trimming took 5 bases from V and 0 from J, leaving 9 bases between them. The CDR3 has 14 amino acids. Germline-derived CDR1 and CDR2 are KGHSH and LQKENI. The TCR comes from a female donor with Graves disease. The sequences come from peripheral blood mononuclear cells (PBMCs), collected at new diagnosis, from a patient treated with antithyroid drugs. V and J are TRBV18 and TRBJ2-3; D is possibly TRBD1 (5 bases). CDR3 coding DNA: TGTGCCAGCTCAACAGGTTACAGCACAGATACGCAGTATTTT. Translating it yields CASSTGYSTDTQYF.